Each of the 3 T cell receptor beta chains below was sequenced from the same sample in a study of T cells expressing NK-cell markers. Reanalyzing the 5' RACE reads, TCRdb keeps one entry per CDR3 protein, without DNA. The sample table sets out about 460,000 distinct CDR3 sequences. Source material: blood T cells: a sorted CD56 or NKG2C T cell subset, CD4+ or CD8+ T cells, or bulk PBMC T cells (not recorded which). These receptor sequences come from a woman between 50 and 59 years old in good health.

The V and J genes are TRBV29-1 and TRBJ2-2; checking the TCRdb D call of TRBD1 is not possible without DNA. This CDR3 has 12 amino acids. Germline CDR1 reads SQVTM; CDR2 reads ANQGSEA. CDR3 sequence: CSAGQGPGELFF.

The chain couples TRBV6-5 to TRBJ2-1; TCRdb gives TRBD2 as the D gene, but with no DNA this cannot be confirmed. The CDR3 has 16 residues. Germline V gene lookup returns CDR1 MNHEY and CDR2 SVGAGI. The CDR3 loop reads CASSSLLASSYNEQFF.

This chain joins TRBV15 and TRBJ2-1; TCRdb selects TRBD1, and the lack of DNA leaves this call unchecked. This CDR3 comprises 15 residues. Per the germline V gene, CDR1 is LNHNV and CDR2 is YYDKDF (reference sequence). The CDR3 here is CATSTRGQGANEQFF.